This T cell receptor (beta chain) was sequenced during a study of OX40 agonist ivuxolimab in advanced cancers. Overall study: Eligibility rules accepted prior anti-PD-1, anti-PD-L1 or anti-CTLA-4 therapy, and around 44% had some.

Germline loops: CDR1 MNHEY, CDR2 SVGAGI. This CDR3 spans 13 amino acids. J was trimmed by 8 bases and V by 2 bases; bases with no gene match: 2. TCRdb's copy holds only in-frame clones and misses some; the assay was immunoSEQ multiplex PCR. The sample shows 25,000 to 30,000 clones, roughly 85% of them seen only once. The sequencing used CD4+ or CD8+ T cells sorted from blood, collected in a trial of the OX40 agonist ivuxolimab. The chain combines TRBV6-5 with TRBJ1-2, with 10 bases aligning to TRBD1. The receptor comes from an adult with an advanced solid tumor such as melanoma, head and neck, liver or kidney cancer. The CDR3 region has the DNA TGTGCCAGCAGTTACGGGACAGGGGAAGGCTACACCTTC. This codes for CASSYGTGEGYTF.